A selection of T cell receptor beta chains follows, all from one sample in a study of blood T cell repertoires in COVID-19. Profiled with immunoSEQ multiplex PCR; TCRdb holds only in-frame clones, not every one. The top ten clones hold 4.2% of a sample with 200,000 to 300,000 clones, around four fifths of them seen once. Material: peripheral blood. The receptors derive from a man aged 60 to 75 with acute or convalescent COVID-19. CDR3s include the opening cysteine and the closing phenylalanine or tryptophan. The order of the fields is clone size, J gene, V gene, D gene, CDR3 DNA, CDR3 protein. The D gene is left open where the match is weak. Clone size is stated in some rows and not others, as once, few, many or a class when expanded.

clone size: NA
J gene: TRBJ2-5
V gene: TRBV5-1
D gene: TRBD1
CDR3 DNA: TGCGCCAGCAGCTCCGGACAGGGCCAAGAGACCCAGTACTTC
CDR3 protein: CASSSGQGQETQYF

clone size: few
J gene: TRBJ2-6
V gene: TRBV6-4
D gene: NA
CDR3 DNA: TGTGCCAGCAGCGAGTACTCTGGGGCCAACGTCCTGACTTTC
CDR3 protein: CASSEYSGANVLTF

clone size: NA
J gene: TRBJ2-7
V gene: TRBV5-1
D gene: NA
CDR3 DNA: TGCGCCAGCAGCCCAAGTGGCAGCTCCTACGAGCAGTACTTC
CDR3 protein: CASSPSGSSYEQYF

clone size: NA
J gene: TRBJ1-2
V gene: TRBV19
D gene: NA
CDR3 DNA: TGTGCCAGTAGCAGCTATGGCTACACCTTC
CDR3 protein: CASSSYGYTF

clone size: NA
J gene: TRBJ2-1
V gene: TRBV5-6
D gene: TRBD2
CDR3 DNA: TGTGCCAGCAGCCAGAGATCTAGCGGGAGACACAATGAGCAGTTCTTC
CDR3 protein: CASSQRSSGRHNEQFF

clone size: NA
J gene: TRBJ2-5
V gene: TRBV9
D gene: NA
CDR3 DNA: TGTGCCAGCAGTGCCAGTAAAGAGACCCAGTACTTC
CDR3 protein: CASSASKETQYF

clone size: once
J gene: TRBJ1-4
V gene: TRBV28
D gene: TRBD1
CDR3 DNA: TGTGCCAGCAGTCAGCCGGGACAGGGGCCCGAAAAACTGTTTTTT
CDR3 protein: CASSQPGQGPEKLFF

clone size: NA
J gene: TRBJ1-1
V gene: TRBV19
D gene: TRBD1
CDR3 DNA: TGTGCCAGTAGTGTCCGGGACAGGGGCACTGAAGCTTTCTTT
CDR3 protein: CASSVRDRGTEAFF

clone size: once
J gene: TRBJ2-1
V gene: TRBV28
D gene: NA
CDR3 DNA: TGTGCCAGCCTTACAGGGACCCCCTACAATGAGCAGTTCTTC
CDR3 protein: CASLTGTPYNEQFF

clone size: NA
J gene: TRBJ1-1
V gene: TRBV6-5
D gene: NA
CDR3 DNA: TGTGCCAGCAGTTCAGGAGCCGGGGGGAACACTGAAGCTTTCTTT
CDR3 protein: CASSSGAGGNTEAFF

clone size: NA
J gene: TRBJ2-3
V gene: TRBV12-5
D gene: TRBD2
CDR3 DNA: TGTGCTAGTGGTTATGCGGGGGGGCCGACAGATACGCAGTATTTT
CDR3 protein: CASGYAGGPTDTQYF

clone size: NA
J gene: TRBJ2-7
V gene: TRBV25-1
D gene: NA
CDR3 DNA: TGTGCCAGCACGACAGTCTACGAGCAGTACTTC
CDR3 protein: CASTTVYEQYF

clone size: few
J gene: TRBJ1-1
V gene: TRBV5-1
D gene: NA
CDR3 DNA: TGCGCCAGCTACTTCGGCACTGAAGCTTTCTTT
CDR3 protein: CASYFGTEAFF

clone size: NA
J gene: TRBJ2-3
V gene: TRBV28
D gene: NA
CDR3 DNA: TGTGCCAGCAGTTTGGGGGGTCAGGGCACAGATACGCAGTATTTT
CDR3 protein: CASSLGGQGTDTQYF

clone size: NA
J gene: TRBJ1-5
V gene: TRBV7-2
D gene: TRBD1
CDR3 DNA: TGTGCCAGCAGCTTAACCGGGACAGGGGACGCTCAGCCCCAGCATTTT
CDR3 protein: CASSLTGTGDAQPQHF

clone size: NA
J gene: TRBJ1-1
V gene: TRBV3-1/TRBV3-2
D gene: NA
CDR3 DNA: TGTGCCAGCAGCCAAGAATCATGGAGGTTGAAGAACACTGAAGCTTTCTTT
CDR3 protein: CASSQESWRLKNTEAFF

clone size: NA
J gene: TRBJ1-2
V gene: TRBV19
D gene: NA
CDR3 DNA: TGTGCCAGTAGTATCATCGGGGCTAACTATGGCTACACCTTC
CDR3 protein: CASSIIGANYGYTF

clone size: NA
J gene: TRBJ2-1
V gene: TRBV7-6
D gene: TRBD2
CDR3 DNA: TGTGCCAGCAGCTCCGGGGGGACCTACAATGAGCAGTTCTTC
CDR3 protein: CASSSGGTYNEQFF

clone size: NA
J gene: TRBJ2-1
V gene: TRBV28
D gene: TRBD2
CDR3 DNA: TGTGCCAGCAGTACCCCACGGACTAGCGGGAACAATGAGCAGTTCTTC
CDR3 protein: CASSTPRTSGNNEQFF

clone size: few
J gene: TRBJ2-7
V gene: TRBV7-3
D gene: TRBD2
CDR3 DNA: TGTGCCAGCGCCATAGCTAGCGGGAACTACGAGCAGTACTTC
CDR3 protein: CASAIASGNYEQYF

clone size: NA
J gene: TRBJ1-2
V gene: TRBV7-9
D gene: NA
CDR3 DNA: TGTGCCAGCAGCTTAGAGGACACGTATGGCTACACCTTC
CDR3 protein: CASSLEDTYGYTF

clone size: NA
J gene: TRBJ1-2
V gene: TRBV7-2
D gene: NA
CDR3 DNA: TGTGCCAGCAGTGACAGTAAGGACTATGGCTACACCTTC
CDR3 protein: CASSDSKDYGYTF

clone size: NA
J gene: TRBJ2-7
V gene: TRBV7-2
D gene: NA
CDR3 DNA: TGTGCCAGCAGCAAGACCCCTCACAGCTCCTACGAGCAGTACTTC
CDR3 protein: CASSKTPHSSYEQYF

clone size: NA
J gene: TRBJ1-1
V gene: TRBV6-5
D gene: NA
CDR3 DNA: TGTGCCAGCAGTTACGCCCGACGGGGGAACACTGAAGCTTTCTTT
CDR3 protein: CASSYARRGNTEAFF

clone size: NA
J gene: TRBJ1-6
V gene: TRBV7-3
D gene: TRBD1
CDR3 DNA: TGTGCCAGCAGCCTCGGGACAGCCAATTCACCCCTCCACTTT
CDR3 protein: CASSLGTANSPLHF

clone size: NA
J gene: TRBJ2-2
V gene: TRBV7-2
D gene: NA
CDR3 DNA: TGTGCCAGCAGCTTAGTCGCCAGGAACACCGGGGAGCTGTTTTTT
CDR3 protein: CASSLVARNTGELFF

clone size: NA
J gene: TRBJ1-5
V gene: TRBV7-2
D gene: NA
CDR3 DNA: TGTGCCAGCAGCCCTCACCGAGGGGACACTAATCAGCCCCAGCATTTT
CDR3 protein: CASSPHRGDTNQPQHF

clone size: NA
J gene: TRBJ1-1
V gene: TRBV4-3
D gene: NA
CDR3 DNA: TGCGCCAGCAGCGTTATGGACAGTAACACTGAAGCTTTCTTT
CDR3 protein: CASSVMDSNTEAFF

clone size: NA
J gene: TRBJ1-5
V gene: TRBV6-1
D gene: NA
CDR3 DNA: TGTGCCAGCAGTGAAGTTCCAGGGTGGGCCAATCAGCCCCAGCATTTT
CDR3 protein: CASSEVPGWANQPQHF

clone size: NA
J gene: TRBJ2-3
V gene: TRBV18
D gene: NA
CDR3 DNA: TGTGCCAGCTCACTAGCGAGGGAAAGCACAGATACGCAGTATTTT
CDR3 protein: CASSLARESTDTQYF

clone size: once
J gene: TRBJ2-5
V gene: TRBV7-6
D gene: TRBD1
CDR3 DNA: TGTGCCAGCAGCTTAACAGGGGGAGAGACCCAGTACTTC
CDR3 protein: CASSLTGGETQYF

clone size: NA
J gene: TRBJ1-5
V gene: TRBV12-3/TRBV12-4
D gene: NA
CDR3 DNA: TGTGCCAGCAGTTTAGGTACCACCCGGGCCCAGCATTTT
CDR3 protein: CASSLGTTRAQHF

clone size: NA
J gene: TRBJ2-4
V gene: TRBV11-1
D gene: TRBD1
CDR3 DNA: TGTGCCAGCAGCGCCCAAACGGGGACAGGGGTAAACATTCAGTACTTC
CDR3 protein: CASSAQTGTGVNIQYF

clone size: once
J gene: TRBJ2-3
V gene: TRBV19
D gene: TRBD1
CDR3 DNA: TGTGCCAGTAGTATTGTTGGGACAGAAATCGATACGCAGTATTTT
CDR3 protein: CASSIVGTEIDTQYF

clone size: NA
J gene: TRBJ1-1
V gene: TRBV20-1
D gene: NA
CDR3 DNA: TGCAGTGCTGGTAGGCAGGCACGCGCTTTCTTT
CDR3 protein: CSAGRQARAFF

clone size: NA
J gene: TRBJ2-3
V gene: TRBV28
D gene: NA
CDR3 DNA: TGTGCCAGCAGCCAAGCGGGCACCACAGATACGCAGTATTTT
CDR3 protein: CASSQAGTTDTQYF

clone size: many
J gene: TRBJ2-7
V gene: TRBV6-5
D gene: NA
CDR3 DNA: TGTGCCAGCAGTTACGGGCAGGGATTAACGGTTCAGGACTTC
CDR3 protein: CASSYGQGLTVQDF

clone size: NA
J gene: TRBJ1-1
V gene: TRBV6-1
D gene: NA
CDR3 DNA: TGTGCCAGCAGTGAAACCCAGGGGAAGTATACTGAAGCTTTCTTT
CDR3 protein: CASSETQGKYTEAFF

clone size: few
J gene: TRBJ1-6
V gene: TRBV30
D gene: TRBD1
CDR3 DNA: TGTGCCTGGGACAGAGGACAGGGATATTCACCCCTCCACTTT
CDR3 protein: CAWDRGQGYSPLHF

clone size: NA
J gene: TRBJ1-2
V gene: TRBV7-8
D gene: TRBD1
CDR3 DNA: TGTGCCACCAGGGGGGGGCAACTGGACTATGGCTACACCTTC
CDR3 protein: CATRGGQLDYGYTF

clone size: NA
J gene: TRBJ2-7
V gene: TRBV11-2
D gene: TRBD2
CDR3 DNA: TGTGCCAGCAGCTTAAGCGGGGGGGCCTACGAGCAGTACTTC
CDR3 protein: CASSLSGGAYEQYF

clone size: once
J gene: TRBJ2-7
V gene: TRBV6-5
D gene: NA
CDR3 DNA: TGTGCCAGCAGGGCCCTCGGGAGCGTCTACGAGCAGTACTTC
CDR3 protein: CASRALGSVYEQYF

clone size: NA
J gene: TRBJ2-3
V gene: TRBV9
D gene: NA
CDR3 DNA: TGTGCCAGCAGCGTAGGGTCTAGTCCAGATACGCAGTATTTT
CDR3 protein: CASSVGSSPDTQYF

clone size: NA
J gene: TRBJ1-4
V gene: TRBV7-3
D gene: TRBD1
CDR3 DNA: TGTGCCAGCAGCGCCCGACAGGGGGGATTTGGTAATGAAAAACTGTTTTTT
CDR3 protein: CASSARQGGFGNEKLFF

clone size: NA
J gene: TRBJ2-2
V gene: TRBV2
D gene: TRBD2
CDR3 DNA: TGTGCCAGCAGTCTTAGCGGGGGCTTGAACACCGGGGAGCTGTTTTTT
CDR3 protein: CASSLSGGLNTGELFF

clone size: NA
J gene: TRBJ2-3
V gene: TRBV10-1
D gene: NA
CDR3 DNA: TGCGCCAGCAGTGATCTCACAGATACGCAGTATTTT
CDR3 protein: CASSDLTDTQYF

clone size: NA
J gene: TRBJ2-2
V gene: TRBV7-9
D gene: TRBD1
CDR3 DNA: TGTGCCAGCAGCTTGACAGGGCCCGGGGAGCTGTTTTTT
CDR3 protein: CASSLTGPGELFF

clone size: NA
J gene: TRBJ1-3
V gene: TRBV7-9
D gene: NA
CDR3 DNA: TGTGCCAGCAGCCGATCTGCGGGGCAAGGAAACACCATATATTTT
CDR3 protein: CASSRSAGQGNTIYF

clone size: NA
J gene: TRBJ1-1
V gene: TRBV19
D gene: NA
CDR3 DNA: TGTGCCACATTCGGGACATACATGAACACTGAAGCTTTCTTT
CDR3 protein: CATFGTYMNTEAFF

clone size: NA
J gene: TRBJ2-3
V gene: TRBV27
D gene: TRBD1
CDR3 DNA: TGTGCCAGCAGTTTCAGACAGGGGGTCTTTAGCACAGATACGCAGTATTTT
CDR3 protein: CASSFRQGVFSTDTQYF